The 29 T cell receptor beta chains below were found in one sample sequenced in a study of pediatric ulcerative colitis. The assay was immunoSEQ multiplex PCR, and TCRdb's table has in-frame clones only and misses some. There are approximately 60,000 clones in the sample; roughly nine tenths occur only once, and around 3% lies in the top ten. Source material: blood. The receptors here all came from a boy aged 5-17 years with severe ulcerative colitis.

The rearrangement uses TRBV10-3 and TRBJ2-1, with TRBD2 identical over 10 bases. The germline gives CDR1 ENHRY, CDR2 SYGVKD. With V trimmed by 6 bases and J by 0 bases, 8 bases remained unmatched. There are 17 residues in the CDR3. The CDR3 DNA is TGTGCCATCAGCGAGACTAGCGGGCAAGGCTCCTACAATGAGCAGTTCTTC. Translated: CAISETSGQGSYNEQFF.

V gene TRBV13 combines with J gene TRBJ2-4; no definite D call. Germline V lookup: CDR1 PRHDT, CDR2 FYEKMQ (reference sequence). V lost 2 bases to trimming and J lost 5 bases, with 7 bases between them. The CDR3 is 13 amino acids. CDR3 sequence: CASSLNGENIQYF. CDR3 in DNA: TGTGCCAGCAGCTTAAACGGCGAAAACATTCAGTACTTC.

This clone was seen more than once but under ten times. Written as DNA, the CDR3 is TGTGCCAGCAGCTTGGATGTCGGGTACACCGGGGAGCTGTTTTTT. This sequence encodes CASSLDVGYTGELFF. The V call is TRBV5-4, the J call TRBJ2-2; D is uncertain. This CDR3 is 15 amino acids long. With 0 bases removed from V and 3 bases from J, the gap between germline ends came to 9 bases. In germline, CDR1 is SGHNT, CDR2 YYREEE (reference sequence).

The chain recombines TRBV19 with TRBJ1-5, with D unresolved. The V and J ends lost 0 bases and 7 bases respectively, with 16 bases between them. The germline V gene has CDR1 LNHDA and CDR2 SQIVND (reference sequence). This CDR3 spans 16 amino acids. CDR3 amino acids: CASSIDLTSREQPQHF. The CDR3 DNA is TGTGCCAGTAGTATAGATCTAACAAGCAGAGAGCAGCCCCAGCATTTT.

J is TRBJ1-1 and V is TRBV5-8; no firm D call. The germline CDR1 and CDR2 sequences are SGHTS and YDEGEE. The V end lost 6 bases, the J end lost 1 base, and 19 bases lay between the germline ends. CDR3 size: 16 residues. The CDR3 reads CASISRAAEQNTEAFF. Here the CDR3 DNA reads TGTGCCAGCATCTCTCGGGCAGCTGAGCAGAACACTGAAGCTTTCTTT.

CDR3 bases: TGTGCCAGTAAGGGGTACGGCACTGAAGCTTTCTTT. It yields the protein CASKGYGTEAFF. The rearrangement links TRBV19 to TRBJ1-1, with D perhaps matching TRBD1 (5 bases). The ends were cut back, 7 bases at V and 4 bases at J, with 10 bases in the middle. CDR1 LNHDA and CDR2 SQIVND come from the germline V gene (reference sequence). The length of the CDR3 is 12 residues. The variable domain in full, with the rest retrieved from reference TRBV19 and TRBJ1-1, is DGGITQSPKYLFRKEGQNVTLSCEQNLNHDAMYWYRQDPGQGLRLIYYSQIVNDFQKGDIAEGYSVSREKKESFPLTVTSAQKNPTAFYLCASKGYGTEAFFGQGTRLTVV.

The chain combines TRBV6-5 with TRBJ2-7; D gene unclear. CDR1 is MNHEY and CDR2 is SVGAGI in the germline V gene. Deletions cut 0 bases from V and 3 bases from J, with 9 bases between. This CDR3 has 14 amino acids. The CDR3 sequence is CASSYSDTIYEQYF. CDR3 DNA sequence: TGTGCCAGCAGTTACTCCGACACGATCTACGAGCAGTACTTC.

This clone was picked up one time. The gene calls are TRBV2 and TRBJ1-1; D call uncertain. The germline CDR1 and CDR2 sequences are SNHLY and FYNNEI. V lost 4 bases, J lost 1 base, and 4 bases lay in between. The CDR3 is 12 residues long. The CDR3 DNA sequence: TGTGCCAGCAGTGTACGGAACACTGAAGCTTTCTTT. Translating gives CASSVRNTEAFF. Filled out from reference TRBV2 and TRBJ1-1, the complete variable domain reads EPEVTQTPSHQVTQMGQEVILRCVPISNHLYFYWYRQILGQKVEFLVSFYNNEISEKSEIFDDQFSVERPDGSNFTLKIRSTKLEDSAMYFCASSVRNTEAFFGQGTRLTVV.

The chain uses TRBV6-5 and TRBJ2-5, with D perhaps matching TRBD1 (6 bases). The CDR3 runs 15 residues. V lost 1 base and J 2 bases, leaving 11 bases between the germline ends. The V gene's germline CDR1 is MNHEY and CDR2 SVGAGI. CDR3 DNA: TGTGCCAGCAGTTACTTAGGACAGAGTCAAGAGACCCAGTACTTC. Translated, it gives CASSYLGQSQETQYF.

The rearrangement joins TRBV2 to TRBJ1-1; possibly TRBD1 for D (5 bases). Germline CDR1 and CDR2: SNHLY and FYNNEI. This CDR3 has 14 amino acids. Trimming shortened V by 2 bases and J by 3 bases, and 10 bases separated the two germline ends. The CDR3 loop reads CASSERGGYTEAFF. The CDR3 DNA reads as TGTGCCAGCAGTGAACGGGGGGGATACACTGAAGCTTTCTTT.

The chain employs TRBV10-1 and TRBJ1-1; D is unresolved. The germline V gene has CDR1 WNHNN and CDR2 SYGVQD (reference sequence). The CDR3 sequence is 13 residues long. With 4 bases removed from V and 0 bases from J, the gap between germline ends came to 6 bases. The CDR3 DNA sequence: TGCGCCAGCAGTGTCCGGATGAACACTGAAGCTTTCTTT. Its translation is CASSVRMNTEAFF.

The genes are TRBV7-2 and TRBJ2-1, with 10 bases aligning to TRBD2. From germline, CDR1 is SGHTA and CDR2 FQGNSA. The CDR3 has 15 residues. The trim removed 1 base at V and 7 bases at J, leaving 4 bases unmatched. CDR3 sequence (DNA): TGTGCCAGCAGCTTAGTTTCTAGCGGGGGTAATGAGCAGTTCTTC. Translated: CASSLVSSGGNEQFF.

The V and J genes are TRBV21-1 and TRBJ1-1; the table calls TRBD1, which could not be checked here. TRBV21-1 constitutes a pseudogene. This CDR3 is 14 amino acids long. The CDR3 spells CASRTGTMNTEAFF. The CDR3 bases are TGTGCCAGCAGGACAGGGACCATGAACACTGAAGCTTTCTTT.

The count of this clone is one. This sequence joins TRBV4-3 and TRBJ2-1, with 9 bases identical to TRBD2. Germline CDR1 and CDR2: LGHNA and YSLEER. The CDR3 loop spans 14 amino acids. The ends lost 3 bases at V and 6 bases at J; junction bases unmatched: 3. The CDR3 loop is CASSQRGGGNEQFF. CDR3 in DNA: TGCGCCAGCAGCCAGCGCGGGGGGGGCAATGAGCAGTTCTTC.

The V call is TRBV4-1, the J call TRBJ1-1, with 9 positions matching TRBD1. The ends lost 1 base at V and 5 bases at J; junction bases unmatched: 5. Looked up from germline, CDR1 is MGHRA and CDR2 is YSYEKL. The CDR3 has 15 residues. For the CDR3, the DNA is TGCGCCAGCAGCCAAGGGGACAGGGTTGCGACTGAAGCTTTCTTT. This codes for CASSQGDRVATEAFF.

The chain carries TRBV5-4 and TRBJ2-2; D is unclear. The CDR3 length is 15 residues. Germline loops: CDR1 SGHNT, CDR2 YYREEE (reference sequence). The ends were cut back, 2 bases at V and 1 base at J, with 9 bases in the middle. CDR3 sequence: CASSFLAENTGELFF. CDR3 nucleotide sequence: TGTGCCAGCAGCTTTCTTGCGGAGAACACCGGGGAGCTGTTTTTT. Combining the CDR3 with reference TRBV5-4 and TRBJ2-2 gives the whole variable domain ETGVTQSPTHLIKTRGQQVTLRCSSQSGHNTVSWYQQALGQGPQFIFQYYREEENGRGNFPPRFSGLQFPNYSSELNVNALELDDSALYLCASSFLAENTGELFFGEGSRLTVL.

V usage is TRBV4-1 and J usage is TRBJ2-7; 7 nucleotides line up with TRBD1. V lost 5 bases, J lost 7 bases, and 8 bases stayed unmatched. Germline CDR1 and CDR2: MGHRA and YSYEKL. The CDR3 has 13 amino acids. This CDR3 is CASSDTGAREQYF. In nucleotides, the CDR3 is TGCGCCAGCAGCGATACAGGGGCTAGGGAGCAGTACTTC.

This chain's CDR3 is CASGLGVISQDTQYF. The CDR3 DNA is TGTGCTAGTGGTTTGGGAGTTATCTCGCAAGATACGCAGTATTTT. The chain carries TRBV12-5 and TRBJ2-3, with D unclear. Trimming left V 1 base short and J 5 bases short, with 13 bases between. The CDR3 contains 15 residues. In germline, CDR1 is LGHNT, CDR2 FRNRAP.

This sequence joins TRBV5-6 and TRBJ1-4; D gene ambiguous. Germline V gene lookup returns CDR1 SGHDT and CDR2 YYEEEE. The CDR3 loop spans 14 amino acids. The V end was cut by 1 base, the J end by 7 bases, with 11 bases between. The CDR3 is CASSLMTGLEKLFF. CDR3 bases: TGTGCCAGCAGCTTGATGACTGGGCTTGAAAAACTGTTTTTT.

This clone has more than one count but fewer than ten. V gene TRBV6-5 combines with J gene TRBJ1-2; D may be TRBD1 (5 bases). CDR1 and CDR2 from the germline V gene are MNHEY and SVGAGI. The CDR3 has 12 residues. V lost 2 bases and J 8 bases, leaving 9 bases between the germline ends. The CDR3 bases are TGTGCCAGCAGTTACGTAGGGGAGGGCTACACCTTC. Protein sequence: CASSYVGEGYTF.

V and J are TRBV29-1 and TRBJ2-3; TRBD2 aligns across 9 bases. J was trimmed by 5 bases and V by 3 bases; bases with no gene match: 6. Germline CDR1 SQVTM, CDR2 ANQGSEA. This CDR3 spans 14 amino acids. CDR3 nucleotides: TGCAGCGTTGAGAGGGGTAGCGGGAGAGATACGCAGTATTTT. Translating gives CSVERGSGRDTQYF.

The chain has TRBV5-1 and TRBJ1-3; D gene uncertain. V lost 5 bases to trimming and J lost 1 base, with 13 bases between them. This CDR3 has 15 amino acids. Germline lookup yields CDR1 SGHRS and CDR2 YFSETQ. The CDR3 nucleotides are TGCGCCAGCAGAGGGAGGACGGATTCTGGAAACACCATATATTTT. It specifies CASRGRTDSGNTIYF.

The J gene is TRBJ2-7, the V gene TRBV5-4; 8 bases are a match to TRBD2. Germline CDR1 SGHNT, CDR2 YYREEE (reference sequence). The CDR3 spans 15 residues. After removal of 2 bases from V and 1 base from J, the junction contained 5 bases not matched to a gene. CDR3 nucleotides: TGTGCCAGCAGCTTCACACTAGCGGTTTCCTACGAGCAGTACTTC. This translates into CASSFTLAVSYEQYF.

The chain uses TRBV30 and TRBJ2-7, with D possibly TRBD1 on 5 matching bases. The V end lost 0 bases, the J end lost 2 bases, and 11 bases lay between the germline ends. Germline CDR1 is GTSNPN and CDR2 is SVGIG (reference sequence). The CDR3 is 14 amino acids. CDR3 DNA: TGTGCCTGGAGTGTAGGTACAGGCCCCTACGAGCAGTACTTC. Residues: CAWSVGTGPYEQYF.

The chain joins TRBV7-9 to TRBJ1-2, with a weak D call TRBD1 (6 bases). The CDR3 sequence is 16 residues long. Germline CDR1 reads SEHNR; CDR2 reads FQNEAQ (reference sequence). Trimming removed 0 bases from V and 6 bases from J, with 17 bases in between. This CDR3 is CASSLALRTESDGYTF. The CDR3, as DNA: TGTGCCAGCAGCTTAGCGCTGAGGACAGAGAGCGATGGCTACACCTTC.

The CDR3 is CASSGAGGSAYEQYF. The CDR3, as DNA: TGTGCCAGCAGTGGGGCCGGCGGGAGCGCCTACGAGCAGTACTTC. This chain connects TRBV7-9 to TRBJ2-7; 7 bases fit TRBD2. CDR1 is SEHNR and CDR2 is FQNEAQ in the germline V gene (reference sequence). There are 15 residues in the CDR3. V shed 6 bases, J shed 2 bases, and the junction held 10 bases outside the gene matches.

J is TRBJ2-7 and V is TRBV13, with D tentatively TRBD2 (5 bases). This CDR3 has 16 amino acids. Trimming took 0 bases from V and 2 from J, leaving 14 bases between them. Germline loops: CDR1 PRHDT, CDR2 FYEKMQ (reference sequence). For the CDR3, the DNA is TGTGCCAGCAGCTTAGGCCTCGGGAACAGAGCCTACGAGCAGTACTTC. Residues: CASSLGLGNRAYEQYF.

The chain recombines TRBV5-1 with TRBJ1-1, with 7 bases that match TRBD1. The CDR3 length is 13 residues. V was clipped by 4 bases and J by 5 bases; unmatched bases: 5. Per the germline V gene, CDR1 is SGHRS and CDR2 is YFSETQ. In DNA form, the CDR3 reads TGCGCCAGCAGCCAGGGGGGTAAGACTGAAGCTTTCTTT. Translated: CASSQGGKTEAFF.

This clone appeared a few times. CDR3: CASSLRQGGNTEAFF. In DNA, the CDR3 is TGTGCCAGCAGTCTCCGACAGGGGGGAAACACTGAAGCTTTCTTT. The chain recombines TRBV27 with TRBJ1-1, with 9 positions matching TRBD1. Germline V gene sequence: CDR1 MNHEY, CDR2 SMNVEV (reference sequence). The CDR3 is made up of 15 amino acids. V gave up 5 bases and J gave up 2 bases; unmatched junction bases: 6.